A single sample gave rise to the 5 T cell receptor beta chains below, sequenced in a study of T cells in Graves' hyperthyroidism and ophthalmopathy. Amplified TCR beta CDR3 regions came from RNA transcripts. TCR CDR3 regions were first amplified by RT-PCR with HTBI primers. TCRdb processed the multiplex PCR reads anew with MiXCR; each CDR3 protein has one entry. There are 95,000 to 110,000 distinct CDR3 sequences in the sample; roughly 44% occur only once, and 26% lies in the top ten. The sample taken for sequencing was blood. These receptors were taken from a middle-aged man with Graves' hyperthyroidism.

For the CDR3, the DNA is TGCGCCAGCAGCGGGACCTCAAGCTCCTACAATGAGCAGTTCTTC. This encodes CASSGTSSSYNEQFF. The gene calls are TRBV4-1 and TRBJ2-1; D assignment may be TRBD1 or TRBD2 (5 bases each). Looked up from germline, CDR1 is MGHRA and CDR2 is YSYEKL. V lost 5 bases, J lost 0 bases, and 11 bases lay in between. The CDR3 runs 15 residues.

This clonotype was seen at least ten times. CDR3 nucleotides: TGTGCCAGTAGCCCGGGACAGGGCAAGGGGAACAATCAGCCCCAGCATTTT. Protein product: CASSPGQGKGNNQPQHF. This chain connects TRBV19 to TRBJ1-5, with TRBD1 matching over 9 bases. V was clipped by 6 bases and J by 3 bases; unmatched bases: 12. The V gene's germline CDR1 is LNHDA and CDR2 SQIVND (reference sequence). There are 17 residues in the CDR3.

This chain joins TRBV5-4 and TRBJ1-2; no reliable D call. Germline-derived CDR1 and CDR2 are SGHNT and YYREEE (reference sequence). The CDR3 loop spans 11 amino acids. V shed 3 bases and J shed 8 bases, with 8 bases lying between them. The CDR3 here is CASSSGRGYTF. Written as DNA, the CDR3 is TGTGCCAGCAGCTCCGGACGGGGCTACACCTTC.

This clonotype has a count of ten or more. V gene TRBV3-1 combines with J gene TRBJ2-7, with a tentative D call TRBD2 (5 bases). There are 14 residues in the CDR3. Trimming took off 3 bases at V and 0 bases at J, with 9 bases between the two ends. In germline, CDR1 is LGHDT, CDR2 YNNKEL (reference sequence). DNA of the CDR3: TGTGCCAGCAGCCATAGCGCACTCTCCTACGAGCAGTACTTC. It yields the protein CASSHSALSYEQYF.

This clonotype was seen just once. No conserved phenylalanine or tryptophan is present at the end of the CDR3, so a read error is the likely explanation. V is TRBV2 and J is TRBJ1-3, with D possibly matching TRBD1 (5 bases). In germline, CDR1 is SNHLY, CDR2 FYNNEI. The CDR3 sequence is 13 residues long. The CDR3 loop is CASSGDGGNAIYS. The DNA of the CDR3 is TGTGCCAGCAGCGGGGACGGCGGAAACGCCATATATTCT.